This is a list of T cell receptor beta chains from one sample in a study of vaccination and CD4 T cells after COVID-19. TCRdb analysed the PCR reads with MiXCR anew, one entry per CDR3 protein. Among tens of thousands of distinct CDR3 sequences listed, around a third were seen once. Antigen specificity for these receptors is unknown. This specimen was CD4+ T cells from blood, cultured in vitro, taken about 7 months after SARS-CoV-2 vaccination. These receptors were obtained from a human donor who had recovered from COVID-19. Each CDR3 is given with its conserved first and last residue. Fields, in order: CDR3 protein, CDR3 DNA, V gene, clone size, J gene, D gene. A D gene is named only where the DNA matches it firmly. Only some rows state a clone size, as once, few, many or a class for expanded clones.

CDR3 protein: CASRTPGRETQYF
CDR3 DNA: TGTGCCAGCAGGACCCCAGGGCGGGAGACCCAGTACTTC
V gene: TRBV6-1
clone size: few
J gene: TRBJ2-5
D gene: .

CDR3 protein: CASSIGAETQYF
CDR3 DNA: TGTGCCAGTAGTATAGGGGCAGAGACCCAGTACTTC
V gene: TRBV19
clone size: few
J gene: TRBJ2-5
D gene: .

CDR3 protein: CASSLVVARSEQYF
CDR3 DNA: TGTGCCAGCAGCTTAGTAGTGGCGCGTTCAGAGCAGTACTTC
V gene: TRBV7-2
clone size: .
J gene: TRBJ2-7
D gene: .

CDR3 protein: CASSYSRVYNEQFF
CDR3 DNA: TGTGCCAGCAGTTACTCCAGGGTGTATAATGAGCAGTTCTTC
V gene: TRBV6-5
clone size: few
J gene: TRBJ2-1
D gene: .

CDR3 protein: CASSSGLKNEQFF
CDR3 DNA: TGTGCTAGCAGCTCGGGACTTAAAAATGAGCAGTTCTTC
V gene: TRBV7-7
clone size: .
J gene: TRBJ2-1
D gene: .

CDR3 protein: CASSLSVVNEQFF
CDR3 DNA: TGTGCCAGCAGCTTATCTGTGGTGAATGAGCAGTTCTTC
V gene: TRBV7-2
clone size: .
J gene: TRBJ2-1
D gene: .

CDR3 protein: CASSSRGSSYEQYF
CDR3 DNA: TGTGCCAGCAGCTCACGGGGGTCTTCCTACGAGCAGTACTTC
V gene: TRBV5-4
clone size: once
J gene: TRBJ2-7
D gene: .

CDR3 protein: CSAGRRDTQYF
CDR3 DNA: TGCAGTGCTGGGAGGAGAGATACGCAGTATTTT
V gene: TRBV20-1
clone size: .
J gene: TRBJ2-3
D gene: .

CDR3 protein: CATSYRSYNEQFF
CDR3 DNA: TGTGCCACTTCTTACAGATCCTACAATGAGCAGTTCTTC
V gene: TRBV15
clone size: few
J gene: TRBJ2-1
D gene: .

CDR3 protein: CASSSVGFGARASPLHF
CDR3 DNA: TGTGCCAGCAGCTCGGTGGGGTTCGGGGCACGGGCTTCACCCCTCCACTTT
V gene: TRBV11-2
clone size: .
J gene: TRBJ1-6
D gene: .

CDR3 protein: CASSYRDRARRLYF
CDR3 DNA: TGTGCCAGCAGTTACCGGGACAGGGCCCGCAGGTTGTACTTC
V gene: TRBV27
clone size: .
J gene: TRBJ2-7
D gene: TRBD1